This record concerns one T cell receptor (beta chain) sequence. The entry originates in a study of blood T cell repertoires in COVID-19. Study at large: Spain, Italy and the United States supplied samples that represented acute and convalescent COVID-19. In each case, the material was cDNA or gDNA derived from T cells, B-cell-depleted T cells, or PBMCs.

Germline V gene data show CDR1 as KGHSH and CDR2 as LQKENI. This CDR3 is 17 amino acids long. V lost 0 bases and J 0 bases, leaving 12 bases between the germline ends. In the original workflow: Amplification of reference gene primers was used by the study to estimate nucleated cell counts. The data were produced by immunoSEQ multiplex PCR, yet TCRdb's version contains in-frame clones alone and is incomplete. That table supplies the V and J calls and clone size; D and trimming were determined from the DNA. The sample lists some 200,000 clones, around 86% seen once, with roughly 4.1% in the top ten. Input material: peripheral blood. This clonotype originated in a man aged 50 to 59 with acute or convalescent COVID-19. The V and J genes are TRBV18 and TRBJ1-3; D possibly corresponds to TRBD1 (6 bases). This CDR3 reads CASSPPRQVSSGNTIYF. The CDR3 nucleotides read TGTGCCAGCTCACCACCGAGACAGGTGAGCTCTGGAAACACCATATATTTT.